Below, 4 T cell receptor beta chains from the same sample are listed, as sequenced in a study of T cells after yellow fever vaccination. Each CDR3 protein is one row after TCRdb ran MiXCR on the 5' RACE reads. This table has around 320,000 distinct CDR3 sequences, about 10% appearing once. Material: CD4+ T cells sorted from PBMCs, obtained 45 days after the yellow fever booster vaccination. The receptors derive from a man aged 18 to 30 who received the YFV17D yellow fever vaccine.

This rearrangement joins TRBV21-1 to TRBJ1-5; the DNA was not compared with TRBD1, the D call given in the table. TRBV21-1 is labeled a pseudogene. The CDR3 has 15 residues. The CDR3 region is CASSKPTGTRQPQHF. In DNA, the CDR3 is TGTGCCAGCAGCAAACCAACAGGGACGCGGCAGCCCCAGCATTTT.

This clonotype was recorded a few times. The chain has TRBV9 and TRBJ1-4; TRBD1 might be the D (5 bases). Germline assignment: CDR1 SGDLS and CDR2 YYNGEE. This CDR3 is built from 15 residues. V shed 4 bases and J shed 3 bases, with 13 bases lying between them. CDR3 coding DNA: TGTGCCAGCAGCCCGCAGGGTACAGCTAATGAAAAACTGTTTTTT. It codes for CASSPQGTANEKLFF.

The chain employs TRBV5-4 and TRBJ2-7; TRBD1 agrees at 9 bases. Germline V gene sequence: CDR1 SGHNT, CDR2 YYREEE (reference sequence). The CDR3 is 16 residues long. Germline trimming cut 0 bases from V and 4 bases from J; bases unmatched to any gene: 8. CDR3 in amino acids: CASSLGRGQGRYEQYV. For the CDR3, the DNA is TGTGCCAGCAGCTTGGGTAGGGGACAGGGCCGTTACGAGCAGTACGTC.

The sample holds many counts of this clonotype. CDR3 nucleotide sequence: TGTGCCACCAGCAGAGATGAGGGGAACTACGAGCAGTACTTC. The encoded protein is CATSRDEGNYEQYF. V and J are TRBV15 and TRBJ2-7, with D perhaps TRBD1 or TRBD2 (5 bases each). CDR1 is LNHNV and CDR2 is YYDKDF in the germline V gene (reference sequence). V was cut by 0 bases and J by 3 bases, with 9 bases left in between. CDR3 length equals 14 residues.